The 16 T cell receptor beta chains below come from one sample, sequenced in a study of glioma-infiltrating T cells after dendritic cell vaccination listed by TCRdb under 2016. The meaning of the sample's time point label: after dendritic cell vaccination, including at tumor progression/relapse. Library prep was done by the immunoSEQ multiplex PCR assay. This immuneACCESS table, as held by TCRdb, lists in-frame sequences with V and J called but not all clones. Of the missing ones, under half trace to an unresolved V gene in checked studies; the others have no known cause. This sample lists approximately 110,000 clones; roughly 90% were detected once. 2.5% to 3.5% of the sample is taken by the ten largest. The input for sequencing was blood, taken after dendritic cell vaccination. The source is a human donor with glioblastoma.

The V gene is TRBV5-1, the J gene TRBJ2-3, with 12 bases aligning to TRBD1. Germline V lookup: CDR1 SGHRS, CDR2 YFSETQ. Trimming at V came to 2 bases and at J to 4 bases, leaving 2 bases not matched to a gene. The CDR3 covers 15 residues. The CDR3 reads CASSFGTGGSDTQYF. Written as DNA, the CDR3 is TGCGCCAGCAGCTTCGGGACAGGGGGCTCAGATACGCAGTATTTT.

Here the CDR3 DNA reads TGTGCCAGCAGTGAACAGGGGACCGGCATTGAAAAACTGTTTTTT. It encodes CASSEQGTGIEKLFF. The rearrangement uses TRBV6-1 and TRBJ1-4, with D tentatively TRBD1 (6 bases). The CDR3 is made up of 15 amino acids. Trimming left V 2 bases short and J 7 bases short, with 14 bases between. Germline CDR1 MNHNS, CDR2 SASEGT.

The chain is built from TRBV2 and TRBJ1-1; 8 bases agree with TRBD1. CDR3 length: 14 residues. CDR1 and CDR2 from the germline V gene are SNHLY and FYNNEI. The V segment lost 5 bases and the J segment 0 bases; nucleotides outside the gene matches: 2. The CDR3 sequence is CASSSDRVNTEAFF. In DNA, the CDR3 is TGTGCCAGCAGTTCGGACAGGGTGAACACTGAAGCTTTCTTT.

This chain joins TRBV2 and TRBJ2-5, with D possibly TRBD2 on 6 matching bases. Trimming removed 6 bases from V and 4 bases from J, with 9 bases in between. CDR3 size: 12 residues. The germline V gene has CDR1 SNHLY and CDR2 FYNNEI. The CDR3 DNA sequence: TGTGCCAGCAGCGGGACTCGAGAGACCCAGTACTTC. Encoded protein: CASSGTRETQYF. Full variable domain (remainder filled in from reference TRBV2 and TRBJ2-5): EPEVTQTPSHQVTQMGQEVILRCVPISNHLYFYWYRQILGQKVEFLVSFYNNEISEKSEIFDDQFSVERPDGSNFTLKIRSTKLEDSAMYFCASSGTRETQYFGPGTRLLVL.

The V call is TRBV2, the J call TRBJ2-7, with TRBD2 matching over 7 bases. V was clipped by 3 bases and J by 6 bases; unmatched bases: 11. The germline V gene encodes CDR1 SNHLY and CDR2 FYNNEI. This CDR3 spans 15 amino acids. CDR3 sequence (DNA): TGTGCCAGCAGTGAGGGAATGGCAGGGAGGGCCGAGCAGTACTTC. It is translated as CASSEGMAGRAEQYF. Variable domain in full (rest from reference TRBV2 and TRBJ2-7): EPEVTQTPSHQVTQMGQEVILRCVPISNHLYFYWYRQILGQKVEFLVSFYNNEISEKSEIFDDQFSVERPDGSNFTLKIRSTKLEDSAMYFCASSEGMAGRAEQYFGPGTRLTVT.

In DNA, the CDR3 is TGCGCCAGCAGCTTGCGTCAGGACACCGGGGAGCTGTTTTTT. Residues: CASSLRQDTGELFF. The rearrangement links TRBV5-1 to TRBJ2-2; D is unresolved. Germline CDR1 SGHRS, CDR2 YFSETQ. CDR3 size: 14 residues. Trimming shortened V by 1 base and J by 3 bases, and 7 bases separated the two germline ends.

The chain recombines TRBV5-1 with TRBJ1-1, with 10 nucleotides matching TRBD1. Germline V CDR1 and CDR2: SGHRS, YFSETQ. The CDR3 loop spans 16 amino acids. The trim removed 4 bases at V and 1 base at J, leaving 7 bases unmatched. The CDR3 DNA reads as TGCGCCAGCAGCCCGACGGGACAGGGGCGGAACACTGAAGCTTTCTTT. This codes for CASSPTGQGRNTEAFF.

V and J are TRBV7-2 and TRBJ1-1; a weak D match, TRBD1 (5 bases). The length of the CDR3 is 15 residues. The germline gives CDR1 SGHTA, CDR2 FQGNSA. V lost 7 bases, J lost 1 base, and 16 bases lay in between. CDR3 region: CASTPQGVRNTEAFF. CDR3 nucleotide sequence: TGTGCCAGCACTCCTCAAGGGGTGCGGAACACTGAAGCTTTCTTT.

In its sample, this clone was seen a few times. CDR3 sequence: CASSEWSGDYGYTF. In DNA form, the CDR3 reads TGTGCCAGCAGTGAATGGTCAGGGGACTATGGCTACACCTTC. The rearrangement links TRBV2 to TRBJ1-2, with D tentatively TRBD1 (6 bases). Germline-derived CDR1 and CDR2 are SNHLY and FYNNEI. V dropped 2 bases and J dropped 3 bases, with 10 bases sitting between them. The CDR3 has 14 residues.

This chain joins TRBV6-1 and TRBJ2-7; 9 bases match TRBD2. Germline loops: CDR1 MNHNS, CDR2 SASEGT. Unmatched junction bases numbered 6, after V lost 7 bases and J lost 2 bases. The CDR3 spans 14 residues. The CDR3 protein is CASTKREEAYEQYF. The DNA for the CDR3 is TGTGCCAGCACGAAGCGGGAGGAGGCCTACGAGCAGTACTTC.

This chain uses TRBV6-1 with TRBJ2-4; D possibly corresponds to TRBD2 (6 bases). V shed 5 bases and J shed 1 base, with 12 bases lying between them. The V gene's germline CDR1 is MNHNS and CDR2 SASEGT. This CDR3 has 15 residues. CDR3 bases: TGTGCCAGCAGTTCCGGGGACTTTGCCAAAAACATTCAGTACTTC. It translates to CASSSGDFAKNIQYF.

The genes are TRBV4-1 and TRBJ1-4; TRBD1 agrees at 7 bases. Germline CDR1 is MGHRA and CDR2 is YSYEKL. The length of the CDR3 is 14 residues. The junction had 4 bases not matched to a gene; V was cut back by 2 bases and J by 7 bases. CDR3 sequence (DNA): TGCGCCAGCAGCCAAACAGGGGTCCCTGAAAAACTGTTTTTT. Its protein is CASSQTGVPEKLFF.

This clone was observed a few times. V is TRBV30 and J is TRBJ1-1, with D maybe TRBD1 (6 bases). Germline-derived CDR1 and CDR2 are GTSNPN and SVGIG (reference sequence). Trimming removed 4 bases at V and 1 base at J, with 13 bases between. CDR3 length: 14 amino acids. CDR3 nucleotide sequence: TGTGCCTGGACGGACAGCCCCGCGAACACTGAAGCTTTCTTT. Translated: CAWTDSPANTEAFF.

The chain employs TRBV6-5 and TRBJ2-3, with TRBD2 identical over 10 bases. The germline V gene has CDR1 MNHEY and CDR2 SVGAGI. CDR3 length: 15 residues. Germline trimming cut 6 bases from V and 0 bases from J; bases unmatched to any gene: 3. This chain's CDR3 is CASRLLAGSTDTQYF. CDR3 DNA sequence: TGTGCCAGCAGGCTACTAGCGGGGAGCACAGATACGCAGTATTTT.

The chain combines TRBV4-1 with TRBJ2-5; 7 bases are shared with TRBD1. Germline V CDR1 and CDR2: MGHRA, YSYEKL. The V segment lost 0 bases and the J segment 11 bases; nucleotides outside the gene matches: 9. The CDR3 is made up of 14 amino acids. The CDR3 loop is CASSQDRTGVEQYF. The CDR3 DNA reads TGCGCCAGCAGCCAAGATAGGACAGGCGTGGAGCAGTACTTC.

The V gene is TRBV6-6, the J gene TRBJ1-2; a possible D gene is TRBD1 (5 bases). The germline V gene encodes CDR1 MNHNY and CDR2 SVGAGI (reference sequence). The CDR3 runs 14 residues. Trimming left V 6 bases short and J 5 bases short, with 16 bases between. The DNA of the CDR3 is TGTGCCAGCAGAACGACAACAGGAGAGTATGGCTACACCTTC. Encoded protein: CASRTTTGEYGYTF.